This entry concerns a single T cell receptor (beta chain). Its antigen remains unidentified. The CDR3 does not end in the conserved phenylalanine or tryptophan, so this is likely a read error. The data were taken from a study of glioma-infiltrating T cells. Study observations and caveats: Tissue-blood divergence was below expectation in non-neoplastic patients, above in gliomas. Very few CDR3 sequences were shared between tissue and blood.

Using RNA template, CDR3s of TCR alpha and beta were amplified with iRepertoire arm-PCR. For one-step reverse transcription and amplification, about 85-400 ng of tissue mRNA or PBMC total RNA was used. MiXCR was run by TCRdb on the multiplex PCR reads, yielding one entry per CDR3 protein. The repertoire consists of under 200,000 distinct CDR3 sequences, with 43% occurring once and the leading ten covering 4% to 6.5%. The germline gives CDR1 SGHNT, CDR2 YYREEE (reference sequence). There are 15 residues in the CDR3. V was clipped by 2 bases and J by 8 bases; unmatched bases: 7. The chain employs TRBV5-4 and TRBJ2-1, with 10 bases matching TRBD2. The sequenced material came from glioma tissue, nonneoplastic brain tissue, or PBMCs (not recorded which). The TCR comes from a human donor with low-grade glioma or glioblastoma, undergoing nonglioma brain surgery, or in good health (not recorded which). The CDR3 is CASSFGGLARDEQFL. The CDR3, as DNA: TGTGCCAGCAGCTTTGGGGGACTAGCGCGCGATGAGCAGTTCCTC.